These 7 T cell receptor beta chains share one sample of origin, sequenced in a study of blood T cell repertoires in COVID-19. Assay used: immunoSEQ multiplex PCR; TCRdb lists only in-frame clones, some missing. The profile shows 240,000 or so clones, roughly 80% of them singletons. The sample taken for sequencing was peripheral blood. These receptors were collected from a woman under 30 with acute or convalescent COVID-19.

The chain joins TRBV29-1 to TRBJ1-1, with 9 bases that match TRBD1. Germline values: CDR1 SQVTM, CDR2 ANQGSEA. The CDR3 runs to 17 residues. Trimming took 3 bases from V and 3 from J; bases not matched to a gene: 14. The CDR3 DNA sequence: TGCAGCGTTGACTCTTGGGGGACAGGGAAGTGGTACACTGAAGCTTTCTTT. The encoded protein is CSVDSWGTGKWYTEAFF.

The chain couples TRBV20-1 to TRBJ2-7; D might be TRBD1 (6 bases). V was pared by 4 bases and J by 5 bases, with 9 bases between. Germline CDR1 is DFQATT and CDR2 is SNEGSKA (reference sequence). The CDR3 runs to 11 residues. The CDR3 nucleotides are TGCAGTGCTACATACAGGGACGAGCAGTACTTC. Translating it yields CSATYRDEQYF.

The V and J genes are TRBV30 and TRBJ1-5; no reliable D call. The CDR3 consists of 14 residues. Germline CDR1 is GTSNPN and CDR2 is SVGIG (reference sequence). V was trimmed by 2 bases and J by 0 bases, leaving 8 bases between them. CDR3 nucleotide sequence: TGTGCCTGGAGTCCTAACGGTAGCAATCAGCCCCAGCATTTT. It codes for CAWSPNGSNQPQHF.

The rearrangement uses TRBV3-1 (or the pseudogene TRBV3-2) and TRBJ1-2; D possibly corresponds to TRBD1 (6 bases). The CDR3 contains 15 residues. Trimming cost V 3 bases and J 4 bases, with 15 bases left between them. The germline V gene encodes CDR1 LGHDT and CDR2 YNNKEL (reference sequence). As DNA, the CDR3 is TGTGCCAGCAGCCACCGACAGGTTAACTTCTATGGCTACACCTTC. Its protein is CASSHRQVNFYGYTF.

DNA of the CDR3: TGTGCCAGCAGCTCCCCACCGGGACATCCGGACACTGAAGCTTTCTTT. Translation: CASSSPPGHPDTEAFF. The J gene is TRBJ1-1, the V gene TRBV7-9, with a tentative D call TRBD1 (6 bases). Trimming cost V 4 bases and J 3 bases, with 18 bases left between them. Germline values: CDR1 SEHNR, CDR2 FQNEAQ (reference sequence). The CDR3 runs to 16 residues.

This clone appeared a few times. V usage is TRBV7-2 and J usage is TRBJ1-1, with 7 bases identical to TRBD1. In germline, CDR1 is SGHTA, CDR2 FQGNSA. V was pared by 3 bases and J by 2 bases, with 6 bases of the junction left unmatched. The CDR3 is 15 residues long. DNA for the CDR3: TGTGCCAGCAGCTTGACAGGGAGAGGAAACACTGAAGCTTTCTTT. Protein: CASSLTGRGNTEAFF.

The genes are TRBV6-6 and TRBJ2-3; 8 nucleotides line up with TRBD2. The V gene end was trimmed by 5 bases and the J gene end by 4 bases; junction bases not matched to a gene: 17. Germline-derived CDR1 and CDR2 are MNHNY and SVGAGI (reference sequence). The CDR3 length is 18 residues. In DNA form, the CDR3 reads TGTGCCAGCAGTCTTAGCGGGGCCCGGCGGTCCGCCGCAGATACGCAGTATTTT. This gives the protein CASSLSGARRSAADTQYF.